These 9 T cell receptor beta chains share one sample of origin, sequenced in a study of blood T cells in healthy people across ages. For the second PCR, which ran for about 7 to 11 cycles, a sample-barcoded 5' primer and a J-beta primer mix were used. TCRdb re-analysed the 5' RACE reads in MiXCR, keeping a single row per CDR3 protein. This table holds over 1,500,000 distinct CDR3 sequences, roughly 43% found once. Material for sequencing was blood. These receptors were collected from a human donor in good health.

This clonotype has only a few counts. The rearrangement links TRBV29-1 to TRBJ2-5; D call uncertain. The tail of the sequence fits TRBJ2-1 better, so the J call may be wrong. The length of the CDR3 is 11 residues. CDR1 SQVTM and CDR2 ANQGSEA come from the germline V gene. This CDR3 reads CSVAYQETQFF. The CDR3 nucleotides read TGCAGCGTTGCCTACCAAGAGACCCAGTTCTTC.

This clonotype was counted only a few times. The rearrangement uses TRBV5-1 and TRBJ2-3; 8 bases map to TRBD1. Trimming cost V 3 bases and J 2 bases; bases outside gene matches: 8. Germline V CDR1 and CDR2: SGHRS, YFSETQ. The CDR3 sequence is 16 residues long. The CDR3 protein is CASSSGQGRDTDTQYF. In nucleotides, the CDR3 is TGCGCCAGCAGCTCAGGACAGGGTCGAGACACAGATACGCAGTATTTT. The complete variable domain, with remaining parts taken from reference TRBV5-1 and TRBJ2-3, reads KAGVTQTPRYLIKTRGQQVTLSCSPISGHRSVSWYQQTPGQGLQFLFEYFSETQRNKGNFPGRFSGRQFSNSRSEMNVSTLELGDSALYLCASSSGQGRDTDTQYFGPGTRLTVL.

Here the CDR3 DNA reads TGTGCCAGCAGTCGAGGGACACTGCCGGAAGGGGAGCAGTACTTC. Translated, it gives CASSRGTLPEGEQYF. This chain links TRBV27 with TRBJ2-5; D might be TRBD1 (6 bases). CDR3 length: 15 amino acids. Germline CDR1 reads MNHEY; CDR2 reads SMNVEV (reference sequence). Between the trimmed V and J ends, which lost 5 bases and 11 bases, there was a span of 24 bases.

The rearrangement joins TRBV20-1 to TRBJ2-7, with D perhaps matching TRBD2 (5 bases). CDR1 is DFQATT, CDR2 SNEGSKA, per germline (reference sequence). CDR3 length: 15 amino acids. V was shortened by 5 bases and J by 0 bases, with 17 bases between the two germline ends. CDR3 in amino acids: CSASTDLGSSYEQYF. CDR3 nucleotide sequence: TGCAGTGCTTCTACCGACTTAGGGAGCTCCTACGAGCAGTACTTC.

This clonotype was seen more than once but under ten times. For the CDR3, the DNA is TGTGCCAGCAGTGAACTAGGAACTAGCGGGGGCACAGATACGCAGTATTTT. Translated: CASSELGTSGGTDTQYF. V is TRBV6-1 and J is TRBJ2-3; TRBD2 aligns across 10 bases. V lost 2 bases, J lost 1 base, and 6 bases stayed unmatched. This CDR3 is 17 amino acids long. Germline lookup yields CDR1 MNHNS and CDR2 SASEGT.

The DNA for the CDR3 is TGTGCCATCAGTGAGTCCAGGGGGTACTACGAGCAGTACTTC. Protein sequence: CAISESRGYYEQYF. The gene calls are TRBV10-3 and TRBJ2-7; 7 nucleotides match TRBD1. The germline CDR1 and CDR2 sequences are ENHRY and SYGVKD. The CDR3 spans 14 residues. V shed 0 bases and J 3 bases; nucleotides not matched to a gene: 2.

The V call is TRBV12-3 or TRBV12-4, the J call TRBJ1-1; tentative D call: TRBD1 (5 bases). Trimming cost V 7 bases and J 1 base, with 13 bases left between them. There are 14 residues in the CDR3. The CDR3 loop is CASTYTGRNTEAFF. CDR3 in DNA: TGTGCCAGCACCTACACAGGAAGGAACACTGAAGCTTTCTTT.

The J gene is TRBJ2-2, the V gene TRBV12-3 or TRBV12-4; D ambiguous. The V and J ends lost 7 bases and 4 bases respectively, with 19 bases between them. The CDR3 totals 16 residues. The CDR3 protein is CASTSNGQSRTGELFF. The CDR3 DNA is TGTGCCAGCACCTCAAATGGGCAGTCACGCACCGGGGAGCTGTTTTTT.

The CDR3 region is CASRPGRLSEQYF. CDR3 nucleotides: TGTGCCAGCAGGCCAGGTCGGCTCTCCGAGCAGTACTTC. This chain links TRBV2 with TRBJ2-7; D unclear. Germline CDR1 and CDR2: SNHLY and FYNNEI. V lost 6 bases, J lost 6 bases, and 15 bases lay in between. The CDR3 is made up of 13 amino acids.